This T cell receptor beta chain was sequenced during a study of monozygotic twins with inflammatory bowel disease. The template-switching step introduced UMIs that carried a 6-nucleotide sample barcode. Two nested PCRs, approximately 16 and 9 cycles, amplified TCRalpha and TCRbeta cDNA. TCRdb reworked the 5' RACE reads into one entry per CDR3 protein, no DNA. In total, the table holds around 410,000 distinct CDR3 sequences. Study-wide results and caveats: Treatment differences in immunosuppression may have added variability to the repertoires of patients. By inverse Simpson index, TCRbeta diversity was lower in IBD patients than in healthy co-twins.

Worth noting for this clonotype: Its target is unknown.

The germline gives CDR1 MNHEY, CDR2 SMNVEV (reference sequence). This CDR3 has 15 amino acids. The specimen sequenced was blood. This receptor was identified in a human donor with ulcerative colitis or Crohn's disease, or a healthy co-twin of an affected twin (not recorded which). The J gene is TRBJ1-2, the V gene TRBV27; the D gene TCRdb calls, TRBD1, cannot be checked with no DNA. The CDR3 loop is CASSPTGGSGLGYTF.